The rows below give T cell receptor beta chains drawn from one sample of a study of T-cell reconstitution after alpha-beta-depleted transplantation in children. TCRdb passed the PCR reads through MiXCR, listing each CDR3 protein once. Counted here are around 960,000 distinct CDR3 sequences, around 30% occurring once; the ten biggest clones make up roughly 27%. Sequenced material: PBMCs, mostly from graft donor cells, taken 360 days after TCRalphabeta/CD19-depleted stem cell transplant. These receptors were collected from a boy less than two years old who had a stem cell transplant for SCID, so the T cells may come from the graft donor. Each CDR3 is given with its conserved first and last residue. A D gene is named only where the DNA matches it firmly. Clone size, where shown, is once, few, many, or a class for clones that have expanded.

>TRBD2|TRBJ2-7|TRBV10-3|-|17
CAISDSFPSGGNDEQYF
TGTGCCATCAGTGACTCCTTTCCTAGCGGGGGTAATGACGAGCAGTACTTC
>TRBD1|TRBJ2-7|TRBV6-5|many|16
CASSYFGQGVAYEQYF
TGTGCCAGCAGTTATTTCGGCCAGGGGGTAGCCTACGAGCAGTACTTC
>-|TRBJ1-2|TRBV6-5|-|14
CASSYGPPSYGYTF
TGTGCCAGCAGTTATGGGCCACCTAGCTATGGCTACACCTTC
>TRBD2|TRBJ2-5|TRBV2|-|17
CASSEVGLLALQETQYF
TGTGCCAGCAGTGAAGTGGGATTACTAGCGTTACAAGAGACCCAGTACTTC
>TRBD1|TRBJ1-2|TRBV12-3/TRBV12-4|-|16
CASSLYGTGGGYGYTF
TGTGCCAGCAGTTTATACGGGACAGGGGGCGGCTATGGCTACACCTTC
>-|TRBJ1-1|TRBV6-1|-|14
CASSPFQGRTEAFF
TGTGCCAGCAGCCCTTTCCAGGGACGAACTGAAGCTTTCTTT
>-|TRBJ1-3|TRBV28|-|14
CASSPWGPGNTIYF
TGTGCCAGCAGCCCTTGGGGGCCTGGAAACACCATATATTTT
>-|TRBJ2-3|TRBV4-3|few|14
CASSQDHVTDTQYF
TGCGCCAGCAGCCAAGATCACGTCACAGATACGCAGTATTTT
>-|TRBJ2-1|TRBV28|few|16
CASSFAEGPEGDEQFF
TGTGCCAGCAGTTTCGCAGAGGGACCGGAGGGGGATGAGCAGTTCTTC
>-|TRBJ1-1|TRBV7-9|-|13
CASSSLLNTEAFF
TGTGCCAGCAGCTCGCTACTGAACACTGAAGCTTTCTTT
>TRBD2|TRBJ2-3|TRBV20-1|-|14
CSADIAGGTDTQYF
TGCAGTGCTGATATAGCGGGGGGCACAGATACGCAGTATTTT
>-|TRBJ2-2|TRBV6-5|-|14
CASSYSRELGELFF
TGTGCCAGCAGTTACTCGAGGGAGCTCGGGGAGCTGTTTTTT
>-|TRBJ1-1|TRBV5-5|-|15
CASSLEGVKLTEAFF
TGTGCCAGCAGCTTGGAGGGGGTGAAGCTGACTGAAGCTTTCTTT
>-|TRBJ2-1|TRBV9|-|15
CASSEGDGGSNEQFF
TGTGCCAGCAGCGAGGGGGACGGGGGTAGTAATGAGCAGTTCTTC
>TRBD1|TRBJ2-1|TRBV7-9|many|16
CASSFSQGAAYNEQFF
TGTGCCAGCAGCTTCTCGCAGGGGGCTGCCTACAATGAGCAGTTCTTC
>TRBD1|TRBJ2-1|TRBV7-8|few|16
CASSPYRGQSYNEQFF
TGTGCCAGCAGCCCCTACAGGGGGCAGTCCTACAATGAGCAGTTCTTC
>TRBD1|TRBJ1-2|TRBV5-5|-|15
CASSPLSGGVYGYTF
TGTGCCAGCAGCCCGTTATCAGGGGGCGTCTATGGCTACACCTTC
>-|TRBJ2-1|TRBV11-2|-|12
CASSLDAGEQFF
TGTGCCAGCAGCTTAGATGCAGGTGAGCAGTTCTTC
>TRBD2|TRBJ2-1|TRBV7-9|-|15
CAIRRLAGVDNEQFF
TGTGCCATCCGACGACTAGCGGGGGTTGACAATGAGCAGTTCTTC
>-|TRBJ2-3|TRBV5-1|-|15
CASSLGQAVTDTQYF
TGCGCCAGCAGCTTGGGACAGGCCGTCACAGATACGCAGTATTTT
>-|TRBJ2-7|TRBV29-1|-|13
CSARRDASYEQYF
TGCAGCGCGAGACGGGACGCGAGTTACGAGCAGTACTTC
>-|TRBJ2-5|TRBV5-1|-|13
CASGTKYGETQYF
TGCGCCAGCGGAACTAAGTATGGGGAGACCCAGTACTTC
>TRBD1|TRBJ2-1|TRBV28|-|16
CASSWNRGRTYNEQFF
TGTGCCAGCAGTTGGAACAGGGGGCGGACCTACAATGAGCAGTTCTTC
>TRBD1|TRBJ2-2|TRBV25-1|-|15
CASSAPTGAAGELFF
TGTGCCAGCAGTGCACCGACAGGGGCGGCCGGGGAGCTGTTTTTT
>-|TRBJ1-4|TRBV28|-|15
CASRRRDATNEKLFF
TGTGCCAGCAGGCGCCGGGATGCAACTAATGAAAAACTGTTTTTT
>-|TRBJ1-3|TRBV3-1|-|16
CASSSRGRDSGNTIYF
TGTGCCAGCAGCTCCAGGGGTAGGGATTCTGGAAACACCATATATTTT
>-|TRBJ2-1|TRBV20-1|-|12
CSARPGAGEQFF
TGCAGTGCTAGGCCAGGCGCAGGTGAGCAGTTCTTC
>TRBD1|TRBJ1-2|TRBV20-1|-|15
CSARMGDRDSYGYTF
TGCAGTGCTCGAATGGGGGACAGGGATAGCTATGGCTACACCTTC
>-|TRBJ2-5|TRBV20-1|-|14
CSARGQGVRETQYF
TGCAGTGCTAGGGGGCAGGGAGTTCGAGAGACCCAGTACTTC
>-|TRBJ2-2|TRBV9|few|17
CASSVEGCGPATGELFF
TGTGCCAGCAGCGTAGAGGGGTGCGGGCCGGCAACGGGGGAGCTGTTTTTT
>TRBD1|TRBJ2-2|TRBV5-1|-|14
CASSLQGSAGELFF
TGCGCCAGCAGCTTACAGGGGTCTGCCGGGGAGCTGTTTTTT
>TRBD1|TRBJ2-3|TRBV5-1|few|16
CASSWGDRDYTDTQYF
TGCGCCAGCAGCTGGGGGGACAGGGATTATACAGATACGCAGTATTTT
>-|TRBJ2-2|TRBV6-5|-|16
CASSYSGLSATGELFF
TGTGCCAGCAGTTACTCCGGTTTGTCGGCCACCGGGGAGCTGTTTTTT
>TRBD1|TRBJ1-1|TRBV12-3/TRBV12-4|-|16
CASSPTGGAPNTEAFF
TGTGCCAGCAGCCCGACAGGGGGGGCTCCGAACACTGAAGCTTTCTTT
>TRBD1|TRBJ1-5|TRBV28|few|15
CASSSQGELYQPQHF
TGTGCCAGCAGCTCCCAGGGGGAGCTCTATCAGCCCCAGCATTTT
>-|TRBJ1-5|TRBV28|few|15
CASSSMDSGDQPQHF
TGTGCCAGCAGTTCTATGGACAGCGGGGATCAGCCCCAGCATTTT